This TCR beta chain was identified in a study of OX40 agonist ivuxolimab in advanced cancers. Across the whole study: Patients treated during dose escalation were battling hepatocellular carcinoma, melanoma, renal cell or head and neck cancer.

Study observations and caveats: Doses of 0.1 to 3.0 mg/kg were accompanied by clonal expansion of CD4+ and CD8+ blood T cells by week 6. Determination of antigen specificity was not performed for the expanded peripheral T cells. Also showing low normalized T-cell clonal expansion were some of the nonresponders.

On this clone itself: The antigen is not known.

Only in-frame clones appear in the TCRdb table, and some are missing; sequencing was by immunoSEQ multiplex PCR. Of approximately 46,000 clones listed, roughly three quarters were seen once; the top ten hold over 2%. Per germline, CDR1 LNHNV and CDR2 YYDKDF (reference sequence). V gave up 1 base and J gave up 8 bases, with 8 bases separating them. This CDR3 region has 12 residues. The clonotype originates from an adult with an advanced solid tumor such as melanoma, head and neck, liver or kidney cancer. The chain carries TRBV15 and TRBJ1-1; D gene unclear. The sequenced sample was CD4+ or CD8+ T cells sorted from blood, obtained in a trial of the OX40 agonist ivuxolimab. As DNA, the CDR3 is TGTGCCACCAGCAGAGGAGACTGGGAAGCTTTCTTT. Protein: CATSRGDWEAFF.